This T cell receptor beta chain comes out of a study of blood T cell repertoires in COVID-19. The V end was cut by 8 bases, the J end by 0 bases, with 11 bases between. The CDR3 has 12 amino acids. Germline values: CDR1 SQVTM, CDR2 ANQGSEA. Some clones are missing from TCRdb's copy, which holds only in-frame ones; the method was immunoSEQ multiplex PCR. This table holds 70,000 to 90,000 clones, approximately 92% found once. This clone was recorded a few times. The sequencing input was peripheral blood. This TCR was sampled from a human donor in a cohort sampled during active COVID-19. This rearrangement joins TRBV29-1 to TRBJ2-7; the D gene is possibly TRBD1 (6 bases). CDR3 DNA sequence: TGCAGCTTCAGGGGTCTCTCCTACGAGCAGTACTTC. It codes for CSFRGLSYEQYF.